Listed below are T cell receptor beta chains from one sample, sequenced in a study of metastatic and nonmetastatic thyroid tumors. Using MiXCR, TCRdb re-called clones from the PCR reads. The top ten clones hold approximately 21% of a sample with 40,000 to 55,000 clones, around 15% of them seen once. Sequencing was carried out using blood. These receptors originate from a female donor with papillary thyroid cancer or a benign thyroid nodule (not recorded which). Some clones in this sample may be carry-over from other donors' samples. CDR3s include the opening cysteine and the closing phenylalanine or tryptophan. Fields, in order: CDR3 protein, CDR3 DNA, CDR3 length, V gene, clone size, J gene, D gene. D genes are given only for firm matches. The size field is filled for only some rows; it gives once, few, many or a size class.

cdr3_aa: CSVEVYRTRGHATNEKLFF
cdr3_nt: TGCAGCGTTGAAGTTTATCGGACCAGGGGGCATGCAACTAATGAAAAACTGTTTTTT
cdr3_length: 19
v_call: TRBV29-1
clone_size: many
j_call: TRBJ1-4
d_call: TRBD1

cdr3_aa: CAWREQGIRNTEAFF
cdr3_nt: TGTGCCTGGAGAGAACAGGGAATTAGGAACACTGAAGCTTTCTTT
cdr3_length: 15
v_call: TRBV30
clone_size: many
j_call: TRBJ1-1
d_call: NA

cdr3_aa: CASSAIGSSYNSPLHF
cdr3_nt: TGTGCCAGCAGTGCCATCGGAAGCTCCTATAATTCACCCCTCCACTTT
cdr3_length: 16
v_call: TRBV27
clone_size: many
j_call: TRBJ1-6
d_call: NA

cdr3_aa: CASSTSRGRGVGPEQFF
cdr3_nt: TGTGCCAGCAGCACCTCCCGGGGGCGCGGGGTTGGCCCTGAGCAGTTCTTC
cdr3_length: 17
v_call: TRBV9
clone_size: many
j_call: TRBJ2-1
d_call: NA

cdr3_aa: CASSLGGMIGEQFF
cdr3_nt: TGTGCCAGCAGTTTGGGCGGGATGATCGGGGAGCAGTTCTTC
cdr3_length: 14
v_call: TRBV27
clone_size: many
j_call: TRBJ2-1
d_call: NA

cdr3_aa: CASSSSTGGSYGYTF
cdr3_nt: TGTGCCAGCAGCTCCTCGACAGGGGGGAGCTATGGCTACACCTTC
cdr3_length: 15
v_call: TRBV11-2
clone_size: few
j_call: TRBJ1-2
d_call: TRBD1

cdr3_aa: CSARDPSDSFEQYF
cdr3_nt: TGCAGTGCTAGAGATCCAAGCGACTCCTTCGAGCAGTACTTC
cdr3_length: 14
v_call: TRBV20-1
clone_size: NA
j_call: TRBJ2-7
d_call: NA

cdr3_aa: CASAGLAGSFHSTDTQYF
cdr3_nt: TGTGCCAGCGCGGGACTAGCGGGATCTTTTCATAGCACAGATACGCAGTATTTT
cdr3_length: 18
v_call: TRBV2
clone_size: many
j_call: TRBJ2-3
d_call: TRBD2

cdr3_aa: CASSLGTGSYNEQFF
cdr3_nt: TGTGCCAGCAGCCTTGGGACGGGTTCCTACAATGAGCAGTTCTTC
cdr3_length: 15
v_call: TRBV6-1
clone_size: NA
j_call: TRBJ2-1
d_call: NA

cdr3_aa: CSVDQSASNEQFF
cdr3_nt: TGCAGCGTTGATCAGTCGGCTTCCAATGAGCAGTTCTTC
cdr3_length: 13
v_call: TRBV29-1
clone_size: many
j_call: TRBJ2-1
d_call: NA

cdr3_aa: CASSPVVAGELFF
cdr3_nt: TGTGCCAGCAGCCCGGTAGTAGCCGGGGAGCTGTTTTTT
cdr3_length: 13
v_call: TRBV7-2
clone_size: many
j_call: TRBJ2-2
d_call: NA

cdr3_aa: CASSFSGLTGANVLTF
cdr3_nt: TGCGCCAGCAGCTTTTCGGGATTGACTGGGGCCAACGTCCTGACTTTC
cdr3_length: 16
v_call: TRBV5-1
clone_size: many
j_call: TRBJ2-6
d_call: NA

cdr3_aa: CASSLWTGGGEQYF
cdr3_nt: TGTGCCAGCAGTTTATGGACAGGTGGGGGAGAGCAGTACTTC
cdr3_length: 14
v_call: TRBV27
clone_size: NA
j_call: TRBJ2-7
d_call: TRBD1

cdr3_aa: CSVSRGLSPEQYF
cdr3_nt: TGCAGTGTCTCGCGCGGACTATCACCCGAGCAGTACTTC
cdr3_length: 13
v_call: TRBV20-1
clone_size: many
j_call: TRBJ2-7
d_call: NA

cdr3_aa: CASSEGASGGELFF
cdr3_nt: TGTGCCAGCAGCGAGGGGGCTAGCGGCGGGGAGCTGTTTTTT
cdr3_length: 14
v_call: TRBV7-9
clone_size: many
j_call: TRBJ2-2
d_call: NA

cdr3_aa: CASSVGAGGHEQYF
cdr3_nt: TGTGCCAGCAGCGTAGGGGCGGGAGGCCACGAGCAGTACTTC
cdr3_length: 14
v_call: TRBV9
clone_size: once
j_call: TRBJ2-7
d_call: TRBD2

cdr3_aa: CASSPTRQADYGYTF
cdr3_nt: TGTGCCAGCAGTCCTACGCGACAGGCGGACTATGGCTACACCTTC
cdr3_length: 15
v_call: TRBV2
clone_size: many
j_call: TRBJ1-2
d_call: NA

cdr3_aa: CASGQGGLNEQFF
cdr3_nt: TGTGCCAGCGGGCAGGGCGGCCTTAATGAGCAGTTCTTC
cdr3_length: 13
v_call: TRBV3-1
clone_size: many
j_call: TRBJ2-1
d_call: NA

cdr3_aa: CASSETRGGTGELFF
cdr3_nt: TGTGCCAGCAGTGAAACCAGGGGAGGCACCGGGGAGCTGTTTTTT
cdr3_length: 15
v_call: TRBV2
clone_size: many
j_call: TRBJ2-2
d_call: NA

cdr3_aa: CASSLSGNNEQFF
cdr3_nt: TGTGCCAGCAGTTTGAGTGGTAATAATGAGCAGTTCTTC
cdr3_length: 13
v_call: TRBV27
clone_size: many
j_call: TRBJ2-1
d_call: NA

cdr3_aa: CASNYRGEGTEAFF
cdr3_nt: TGTGCCAGTAACTACAGGGGAGAAGGGACTGAAGCTTTCTTT
cdr3_length: 14
v_call: TRBV19
clone_size: many
j_call: TRBJ1-1
d_call: TRBD1

cdr3_aa: CASSLTGGSYNEQFF
cdr3_nt: TGCGCCAGCAGCTTGACAGGGGGTTCTTACAATGAGCAGTTCTTC
cdr3_length: 15
v_call: TRBV5-1
clone_size: many
j_call: TRBJ2-1
d_call: TRBD1

cdr3_aa: CASSNPLYLYNEQFF
cdr3_nt: TGTGCCAGCAGTAACCCACTTTACTTATACAATGAGCAGTTCTTC
cdr3_length: 15
v_call: TRBV6-2/TRBV6-3
clone_size: many
j_call: TRBJ2-1
d_call: NA

cdr3_aa: CSARDMLANNNEQFF
cdr3_nt: TGCAGTGCTAGAGATATGCTAGCGAACAACAATGAGCAGTTCTTC
cdr3_length: 15
v_call: TRBV20-1
clone_size: NA
j_call: TRBJ2-1
d_call: NA

cdr3_aa: CASSYRSQGFSGNTIYF
cdr3_nt: TGTGCCAGCAGTTACCGATCACAGGGGTTCTCTGGAAACACCATATATTTT
cdr3_length: 17
v_call: TRBV6-5
clone_size: many
j_call: TRBJ1-3
d_call: TRBD1

cdr3_aa: CASSPLAGGNHEQYF
cdr3_nt: TGCGCCAGCAGCCCCCTGGCGGGGGGGAACCACGAGCAGTACTTC
cdr3_length: 15
v_call: TRBV5-1
clone_size: NA
j_call: TRBJ2-7
d_call: TRBD2

cdr3_aa: CASSLPGVYNEQFF
cdr3_nt: TGTGCCAGCAGCTTACCGGGGGTATACAATGAGCAGTTCTTC
cdr3_length: 14
v_call: TRBV11-1
clone_size: NA
j_call: TRBJ2-1
d_call: NA

cdr3_aa: CASSPRDRAYEQYF
cdr3_nt: TGTGCCAGCAGCCCCCGGGACAGAGCCTACGAGCAGTACTTC
cdr3_length: 14
v_call: TRBV3-1
clone_size: many
j_call: TRBJ2-7
d_call: TRBD1

cdr3_aa: CASSQTQGAGETQYF
cdr3_nt: TGTGCCAGCAGCCAAACACAGGGGGCGGGAGAGACCCAGTACTTC
cdr3_length: 15
v_call: TRBV7-2
clone_size: many
j_call: TRBJ2-5
d_call: TRBD1

cdr3_aa: CASRQGLEGYTF
cdr3_nt: TGTGCCAGCCGACAGGGGCTTGAAGGCTACACCTTC
cdr3_length: 12
v_call: TRBV6-1
clone_size: many
j_call: TRBJ1-2
d_call: TRBD1

cdr3_aa: CAGAGFQETQYF
cdr3_nt: TGTGCCGGGGCGGGTTTCCAAGAGACCCAGTACTTC
cdr3_length: 12
v_call: TRBV7-8
clone_size: few
j_call: TRBJ2-5
d_call: NA

cdr3_aa: CASSWTGAYEQYF
cdr3_nt: TGTGCCAGCAGTTGGACGGGAGCCTACGAGCAGTACTTC
cdr3_length: 13
v_call: TRBV6-1
clone_size: NA
j_call: TRBJ2-7
d_call: NA

cdr3_aa: CASSLSKANEQFF
cdr3_nt: TGTGCCAGCAGCCTGTCTAAGGCCAATGAGCAGTTCTTC
cdr3_length: 13
v_call: TRBV7-3
clone_size: many
j_call: TRBJ2-1
d_call: NA

cdr3_aa: CASSRPSGQGIKQYF
cdr3_nt: TGCGCCAGCAGCCGCCCTTCGGGACAGGGCATCAAGCAGTACTTC
cdr3_length: 15
v_call: TRBV4-1
clone_size: many
j_call: TRBJ2-7
d_call: TRBD1

cdr3_aa: CASRLTGTQETQYF
cdr3_nt: TGTGCCAGCAGACTCACGGGTACCCAAGAGACCCAGTACTTC
cdr3_length: 14
v_call: TRBV7-8
clone_size: once
j_call: TRBJ2-5
d_call: NA

cdr3_aa: CASRQQNNEQFF
cdr3_nt: TGTGCCAGTAGGCAGCAGAACAATGAGCAGTTCTTC
cdr3_length: 12
v_call: TRBV19
clone_size: many
j_call: TRBJ2-1
d_call: NA

cdr3_aa: CASSVGQVSNTEAFF
cdr3_nt: TGTGCCAGCAGCGTAGGACAGGTTTCGAACACTGAAGCTTTCTTT
cdr3_length: 15
v_call: TRBV9
clone_size: many
j_call: TRBJ1-1
d_call: NA

cdr3_aa: CASSSSNSDTEAFF
cdr3_nt: TGTGCCAGCAGTTCATCGAACTCTGACACTGAAGCTTTCTTT
cdr3_length: 14
v_call: TRBV6-1
clone_size: many
j_call: TRBJ1-1
d_call: NA

cdr3_aa: CASSLGGGAGELFF
cdr3_nt: TGTGCCAGCAGCTTAGGGGGAGGGGCCGGGGAGCTGTTTTTT
cdr3_length: 14
v_call: TRBV7-3
clone_size: many
j_call: TRBJ2-2
d_call: TRBD2

cdr3_aa: CASSQDPGETQYF
cdr3_nt: TGTGCCAGCAGCCAGGACCCGGGGGAGACCCAGTACTTC
cdr3_length: 13
v_call: TRBV11-3
clone_size: many
j_call: TRBJ2-5
d_call: NA

cdr3_aa: CASSLARQPNYEQYF
cdr3_nt: TGTGCCAGCAGCTTGGCCCGACAGCCCAACTACGAGCAGTACTTC
cdr3_length: 15
v_call: TRBV5-5
clone_size: many
j_call: TRBJ2-7
d_call: NA

cdr3_aa: CASSERQGWTEAFF
cdr3_nt: TGTGCCAGCAGTGAAAGACAGGGTTGGACTGAAGCTTTCTTT
cdr3_length: 14
v_call: TRBV2
clone_size: many
j_call: TRBJ1-1
d_call: TRBD1

cdr3_aa: CATSRDGGTGELFF
cdr3_nt: TGTGCCACCAGCAGAGATGGCGGGACCGGGGAGCTGTTTTTT
cdr3_length: 14
v_call: TRBV15
clone_size: many
j_call: TRBJ2-2
d_call: NA

cdr3_aa: CAISEGAGGPSLNEQFF
cdr3_nt: TGTGCCATCAGTGAGGGGGCGGGAGGGCCCTCGCTCAATGAGCAGTTCTTC
cdr3_length: 17
v_call: TRBV10-3
clone_size: many
j_call: TRBJ2-1
d_call: TRBD2

cdr3_aa: CASSLMFSGTYGYTF
cdr3_nt: TGTGCCAGCAGCTTAATGTTCAGCGGGACTTATGGCTACACCTTC
cdr3_length: 15
v_call: TRBV7-2
clone_size: many
j_call: TRBJ1-2
d_call: NA

cdr3_aa: CASSPRQLYNSPLHF
cdr3_nt: TGTGCCAGCAGTCCTCGACAGCTTTACAATTCACCCCTCCACTTT
cdr3_length: 15
v_call: TRBV27
clone_size: many
j_call: TRBJ1-6
d_call: NA

cdr3_aa: CASSIQGGATEAFF
cdr3_nt: TGTGCCAGTAGTATACAGGGGGGGGCCACTGAAGCTTTCTTT
cdr3_length: 14
v_call: TRBV19
clone_size: many
j_call: TRBJ1-1
d_call: TRBD1

cdr3_aa: CASSFVQNHAFF
cdr3_nt: TGTGCCAGCAGCTTTGTCCAGAACCATGCGTTCTTC
cdr3_length: 12
v_call: TRBV11-2
clone_size: once
j_call: TRBJ2-1
d_call: NA

cdr3_aa: CASSVSFRDRNSPLHF
cdr3_nt: TGTGCCAGCAGCGTTTCCTTCAGGGATCGTAATTCACCCCTCCACTTT
cdr3_length: 16
v_call: TRBV11-2
clone_size: many
j_call: TRBJ1-6
d_call: NA

cdr3_aa: CASSIPGQGGNSPLHF
cdr3_nt: TGTGCCAGTAGTATCCCAGGACAGGGTGGCAATTCACCCCTCCACTTT
cdr3_length: 16
v_call: TRBV19
clone_size: many
j_call: TRBJ1-6
d_call: TRBD1

cdr3_aa: CASSSPGLAGEPGNDQFF
cdr3_nt: TGTGCCAGCAGTTCCCCGGGACTAGCGGGAGAGCCGGGGAATGATCAGTTCTTC
cdr3_length: 18
v_call: TRBV6-5
clone_size: few
j_call: TRBJ2-1
d_call: TRBD2

cdr3_aa: CASGNYEQFF
cdr3_nt: TGTGCCAGTGGTAACTATGAGCAGTTCTTC
cdr3_length: 10
v_call: TRBV19
clone_size: many
j_call: TRBJ2-1
d_call: NA